The 25 T cell receptor beta chains in this list originate from one sample, sequenced in a study of shared clonotypes between healthy human individuals. Only CD45RO-negative cells positively selected for CCR7 counted as naive CD8 cells, so terminally differentiated effector memory CD45RA+ cells were excluded. The protocol was immunoSEQ multiplex PCR, while the TCRdb copy is restricted to in-frame clones and leaves out a portion. The sample lists roughly 2 million clones, roughly 94% seen once, with about 1.1% in the top ten. The sequenced sample consisted of naive CD8+ T cells sorted from blood. The receptors were sampled from a man between 18 and 35 years old in good health.

The rearrangement uses TRBV6-5 and TRBJ1-2, with 11 bases matching TRBD1. CDR1 and CDR2 (germline): MNHEY, SVGAGI. Trimming removed 0 bases from V and 8 bases from J; junction bases left unmatched: 2. The CDR3 has 14 residues. The CDR3 DNA reads as TGTGCCAGCAGTTACTCCGGACAGGGGGCCGGCTACACCTTC. Translating it yields CASSYSGQGAGYTF.

V usage is TRBV6-5 and J usage is TRBJ1-5; no reliable D call. CDR1 and CDR2 from the germline V gene are MNHEY and SVGAGI. This CDR3 has 14 amino acids. The V and J ends lost 4 bases and 6 bases respectively, with 13 bases between them. CDR3 nucleotide sequence: TGTGCCAGCAGTTCTAGTGCTCCCGGTCAGCCCCAGCATTTT. It translates to CASSSSAPGQPQHF.

Note on this clone: Other nucleotide sequences in the sample specify the same CDR3. The gene calls are TRBV9 and TRBJ2-2; D unresolved. The CDR3 spans 13 residues. V shed 0 bases and J shed 6 bases, with 6 bases lying between them. Germline-derived CDR1 and CDR2 are SGDLS and YYNGEE. The CDR3, as DNA: TGTGCCAGCAGCGTAGTATCGGCCGGGGAGCTGTTTTTT. Translating it yields CASSVVSAGELFF.

This clone was counted once. This chain links TRBV29-1 with TRBJ1-2; D is unresolved. Germline V gives CDR1 SQVTM, CDR2 ANQGSEA. Trimming removed 0 bases at V and 0 bases at J, with 8 bases between. The CDR3 covers 14 residues. The DNA of the CDR3 is TGCAGCGTTGAAGACTGGACTACTAACTATGGCTACACCTTC. It yields the protein CSVEDWTTNYGYTF.

The CDR3 sequence is CASSFAGVDEQYF. CDR3 nucleotides: TGTGCCAGCAGTTTCGCAGGGGTTGACGAGCAGTACTTC. The chain links TRBV28 to TRBJ2-7; D is perhaps TRBD1 (6 bases). V was pared by 3 bases and J by 5 bases, with 11 bases between. The CDR3 sequence is 13 residues long. CDR1 and CDR2 (germline): MDHEN, SYDVKM.

This clone has just a few counts. The CDR3 spells CASRGGTGPQLNEQYF. The CDR3 region has the DNA TGTGCCAGCAGGGGGGGGACAGGTCCACAGCTGAACGAGCAGTACTTC. The rearrangement joins TRBV2 to TRBJ2-7, with a tentative D call TRBD1 (8 bases). V gave up 6 bases and J gave up 5 bases, with 23 bases separating them. Germline-derived CDR1 and CDR2 are SNHLY and FYNNEI. This CDR3 contains 16 residues.

The V gene is TRBV4-2, the J gene TRBJ2-3; 9 bases are a match to TRBD1. CDR1 is LGHNA and CDR2 is YNFKEQ in the germline V gene. CDR3 length: 17 amino acids. V was clipped by 0 bases and J by 2 bases; unmatched bases: 6. CDR3 DNA sequence: TGTGCCAGCAGCCAAGACGGGACAGGGTCCTACACAGATACGCAGTATTTT. The encoded protein is CASSQDGTGSYTDTQYF.

The gene calls are TRBV30 and TRBJ2-7, with D uncertain. The V and J ends lost 6 bases and 0 bases respectively, with 12 bases between them. CDR1 is GTSNPN and CDR2 is SVGIG in the germline V gene (reference sequence). This CDR3 spans 13 amino acids. The CDR3 sequence is CACQTVTSYEQYF. The CDR3 DNA is TGTGCCTGCCAGACCGTCACCTCCTACGAGCAGTACTTC.

J is TRBJ2-2 and V is TRBV9; the D gene could be TRBD1 or TRBD2 (5 bases each). The CDR3 is 16 amino acids. The germline V gene has CDR1 SGDLS and CDR2 YYNGEE. V was cut by 3 bases and J by 0 bases, with 12 bases left in between. This CDR3 reads CASSGLVGPNTGELFF. As DNA, the CDR3 is TGTGCCAGCAGCGGTTTGGTGGGACCGAACACCGGGGAGCTGTTTTTT.

The chain couples TRBV19 to TRBJ2-7; 9 positions match TRBD2. Germline assignment: CDR1 LNHDA and CDR2 SQIVND (reference sequence). The length of the CDR3 is 14 residues. V shed 9 bases, J shed 3 bases, and the junction held 9 bases outside the gene matches. DNA for the CDR3: TGTGCCAGCGGAGTAGCGGGAGACTACTACGAGCAGTACTTC. It encodes CASGVAGDYYEQYF.

CDR3 loop: CASSVAEARGSGELFF. CDR3 DNA sequence: TGTGCCAGCAGCGTAGCCGAGGCCCGAGGCTCCGGGGAGCTGTTTTTT. V is TRBV9 and J is TRBJ2-2, with no clear D. The germline V and J ends were trimmed by 0 bases and 6 bases, with 15 bases remaining between them. In germline, CDR1 is SGDLS, CDR2 YYNGEE. This CDR3 is 16 amino acids long.

The rearrangement joins TRBV7-9 to TRBJ1-1; D unclear. Germline V lookup: CDR1 SEHNR, CDR2 FQNEAQ (reference sequence). CDR3 size: 16 residues. V gave up 5 bases and J gave up 3 bases, with 19 bases separating them. CDR3 nucleotides: TGTGCCAGCAGCCCCTTGGTCGGGTCAGGCCACACTGAAGCTTTCTTT. Its protein product is CASSPLVGSGHTEAFF.

This sequence joins TRBV7-2 and TRBJ1-2; 9 bases match TRBD1. The V gene's germline CDR1 is SGHTA and CDR2 FQGNSA. V lost 6 bases, J lost 12 bases, and 11 bases stayed unmatched. The CDR3 is 13 amino acids. CDR3 DNA: TGTGCCAGCAGGTTGGGACAGGGTATTTGGAACACCTTC. It translates to CASRLGQGIWNTF.

This chain connects TRBV2 to TRBJ2-5; D perhaps matches TRBD1 (5 bases). The CDR3 sequence is 13 residues long. V lost 0 bases and J 4 bases, leaving 6 bases between the germline ends. The germline CDR1 and CDR2 sequences are SNHLY and FYNNEI. The CDR3 nucleotides read TGTGCCAGCAGTGAAGCAGGGGCAGAGACCCAGTACTTC. Protein product: CASSEAGAETQYF.

The J gene is TRBJ2-3, the V gene TRBV2; 7 bases match TRBD2. The CDR3 length is 16 residues. The ends lost 6 bases at V and 0 bases at J; junction bases unmatched: 9. Germline V gene sequence: CDR1 SNHLY, CDR2 FYNNEI. Here the CDR3 reads CASSEFLADSTDTQYF. The CDR3 DNA reads TGTGCCAGCAGCGAGTTTCTAGCGGATAGCACAGATACGCAGTATTTT.

The rearrangement joins TRBV13 to TRBJ2-1, with 12 bases identical to TRBD2. The CDR3 has 16 amino acids. From germline, CDR1 is PRHDT and CDR2 FYEKMQ (reference sequence). The ends lost 5 bases at V and 2 bases at J; junction bases unmatched: 4. The CDR3 nucleotides read TGTGCCAGCAGCCTAGCGGGAGGGTTCACCTACAATGAGCAGTTCTTC. Translation: CASSLAGGFTYNEQFF. Full variable domain (outside the CDR3, taken from reference TRBV13 and TRBJ2-1): AAGVIQSPRHLIKEKRETATLKCYPIPRHDTVYWYQQGPGQDPQFLISFYEKMQSDKGSIPDRFSAQQFSDYHSELNMSSLELGDSALYFCASSLAGGFTYNEQFFGPGTRLTVL.

The V and J genes are TRBV4-1 and TRBJ2-7, with D hard to call. Per germline, CDR1 MGHRA and CDR2 YSYEKL. CDR3 length equals 16 residues. V lost 0 bases, J lost 0 bases, and 12 bases lay in between. The CDR3 region is CASSQDGALRSYEQYF. CDR3 coding DNA: TGCGCCAGCAGCCAAGACGGTGCTTTACGCTCCTACGAGCAGTACTTC.

The rearrangement joins TRBV12-5 to TRBJ1-1, with 9 bases fitting TRBD1. The CDR3 totals 17 residues. Germline values: CDR1 LGHNT, CDR2 FRNRAP. After removal of 2 bases from V and 1 base from J, the junction contained 8 bases not matched to a gene. DNA of the CDR3: TGTGCTAGTGGTTTGATTATTCTGGGACAGGGGAACACTGAAGCTTTCTTT. Its translation is CASGLIILGQGNTEAFF.

The chain is built from TRBV5-1 and TRBJ1-5; D is unresolved. CDR1 and CDR2 from the germline V gene are SGHRS and YFSETQ. This CDR3 has 14 amino acids. The V and J ends lost 4 bases and 0 bases respectively, with 8 bases between them. The DNA of the CDR3 is TGCGCCAGCAGCCAGGACGCTAGCAATCAGCCCCAGCATTTT. It is translated as CASSQDASNQPQHF.

A word on this clone: This specimen includes other DNA sequences encoding the same CDR3. In DNA, the CDR3 is TGCGCCAGCAGCTTGTCCGGGAGAAGTACAGATACGCAGTATTTT. Amino acids: CASSLSGRSTDTQYF. V usage is TRBV5-1 and J usage is TRBJ2-3, with D possibly being TRBD2 (6 bases). The CDR3 runs 15 residues. Germline loops: CDR1 SGHRS, CDR2 YFSETQ. The V end lost 1 base, the J end lost 3 bases, and 12 bases lay between the germline ends.

The V call is TRBV6-5, the J call TRBJ1-1, with a possible D match to TRBD1 (5 bases). Trimming removed 5 bases at V and 5 bases at J, with 18 bases between. The germline gives CDR1 MNHEY, CDR2 SVGAGI. This CDR3 comprises 15 residues. For the CDR3, the DNA is TGTGCCAGCAGTCCAAATTGGGGTGGGGGAACTGAAGCTTTCTTT. Its translation is CASSPNWGGGTEAFF.

The V and J genes are TRBV9 and TRBJ2-7, with D perhaps matching TRBD1 (5 bases). The CDR3 loop spans 15 amino acids. CDR1 and CDR2 from the germline V gene are SGDLS and YYNGEE. Trimming left V 1 base short and J 2 bases short, with 13 bases between. The CDR3 sequence: CASSVTGSPTYEQYF. CDR3 DNA: TGTGCCAGCAGCGTAACAGGCTCCCCGACCTACGAGCAGTACTTC.

This chain links TRBV5-5 with TRBJ1-4; no reliable D call. Deletions cut 4 bases from V and 3 bases from J, with 16 bases between. CDR1 SGHKS and CDR2 YYEKEE come from the germline V gene (reference sequence). CDR3 length: 16 amino acids. As DNA, the CDR3 is TGTGCCAGCAGCGGCGAGGCGCATTCCTCTAATGAAAAACTGTTTTTT. It specifies CASSGEAHSSNEKLFF.

The V call is TRBV2, the J call TRBJ2-5; 11 bases line up with TRBD2. There are 15 residues in the CDR3. Germline CDR1 reads SNHLY; CDR2 reads FYNNEI. The V and J ends lost 6 bases and 4 bases, in that order; junction bases with no gene match: 7. DNA for the CDR3: TGTGCCAGCAGGGAGCTAGCGGGGGGAGGAGAGACCCAGTACTTC. It is translated as CASRELAGGGETQYF.

This chain connects TRBV27 to TRBJ1-2; no reliable D call. Germline CDR1 MNHEY, CDR2 SMNVEV (reference sequence). Trimming pared 3 bases from V and 1 base from J, leaving 6 bases between. CDR3 length: 13 amino acids. This CDR3 reads CASSFQNNYGYTF. In DNA form, the CDR3 reads TGTGCCAGCAGTTTTCAGAATAACTATGGCTACACCTTC.